These 22 T cell receptor beta chains were sequenced from one sample in a study of radiotherapy plus CTLA-4 blockade in lung cancer. Only in-frame clones appear in the TCRdb table, and some are missing; sequencing was by immunoSEQ multiplex PCR. The table shows over 85,000 clones, with roughly 80% occurring only once. The sample consisted of peripheral blood, taken from a patient treated with radiotherapy plus ipilimumab. These receptors originate from a human donor with non-small cell lung cancer that progressed on radiotherapy plus ipilimumab.

V gene TRBV12-5 combines with J gene TRBJ1-1, with D possibly TRBD1 on 6 matching bases. Per germline, CDR1 LGHNT and CDR2 FRNRAP. Trimming removed 1 base from V and 5 bases from J, with 8 bases in between. The CDR3 spans 13 residues. This chain's CDR3 is CASGLEQGTEAFF. DNA for the CDR3: TGTGCTAGTGGTTTGGAACAGGGAACTGAAGCTTTCTTT. Together with reference TRBV12-5 and TRBJ1-1, the CDR3 gives the full variable domain: DARVTQTPRHKVTEMGQEVTMRCQPILGHNTVFWYRQTMMQGLELLAYFRNRAPLDDSGMPKDRFSAEMPDATLATLKIQPSEPRDSAVYFCASGLEQGTEAFFGQGTRLTVV.

The chain recombines TRBV29-1 with TRBJ1-1; perhaps TRBD1 as D (6 bases). V lost 4 bases and J lost 1, with 19 bases in between. This CDR3 has 16 amino acids. Germline V CDR1 and CDR2: SQVTM, ANQGSEA. The CDR3 region is CSVVTGFSLTNTEAFF. In DNA form, the CDR3 reads TGCAGCGTTGTTACAGGGTTCTCCCTTACGAACACTGAAGCTTTCTTT.

The chain is built from TRBV7-2 and TRBJ2-5, with D possibly matching TRBD1 (5 bases). Germline V gives CDR1 SGHTA, CDR2 FQGNSA. This CDR3 is built from 15 residues. The V end lost 0 bases, the J end lost 5 bases, and 13 bases lay between the germline ends. CDR3 region: CASSLAQAPWETQYF. The CDR3 DNA is TGTGCCAGCAGCTTAGCACAGGCACCTTGGGAGACCCAGTACTTC.

This clone was counted only a few times. The chain employs TRBV21-1 and TRBJ2-5; TRBD1, the D gene given by the table, was not confirmed from the DNA. TRBV21-1 is shown as a pseudogene. The length of the CDR3 is 14 residues. CDR3 sequence reads: CASIPKGIQETQYF. The CDR3 DNA sequence: TGTGCCAGCATTCCAAAGGGGATACAAGAGACCCAGTACTTC.

This clone appeared once. The gene calls are TRBV4-1 and TRBJ2-6; 10 nucleotides align to TRBD1. The CDR3 length is 18 residues. The ends lost 0 bases at V and 5 bases at J; junction bases unmatched: 7. Germline V gene sequence: CDR1 MGHRA, CDR2 YSYEKL. The CDR3 nucleotides are TGCGCCAGCAGCCAAGACGGGGACAGGGGCTACTGGGCCAACGTCCTGACTTTC. Translating gives CASSQDGDRGYWANVLTF.

A word on this clone: This specimen includes other DNA sequences encoding the same CDR3. The V gene is TRBV5-1, the J gene TRBJ1-1; D is uncertain. V was shortened by 0 bases and J by 2 bases, with 8 bases between the two germline ends. Germline-derived CDR1 and CDR2 are SGHRS and YFSETQ. The CDR3 loop spans 14 amino acids. This CDR3 reads CASSLGGVNTEAFF. DNA for the CDR3: TGCGCCAGCAGCTTGGGAGGAGTAAACACTGAAGCTTTCTTT.

The V gene is TRBV5-1, the J gene TRBJ2-3; a weak D match, TRBD2 (6 bases). The CDR3 covers 14 residues. V gave up 3 bases and J gave up 5 bases, with 13 bases separating them. Per germline, CDR1 SGHRS and CDR2 YFSETQ. CDR3 in amino acids: CASSWGDERDTQYF. DNA for the CDR3: TGCGCCAGCAGCTGGGGGGACGAAAGAGATACGCAGTATTTT.

This clone was detected only once. V and J are TRBV6-6 and TRBJ1-5; 7 nucleotides match TRBD1. Losses at the gene ends were 6 bases for V and 4 bases for J; bases not matched to a gene: 3. The CDR3 runs 13 residues. Germline CDR1 is MNHNY and CDR2 is SVGAGI (reference sequence). CDR3 protein: CASSPDRNQPQHF. CDR3 coding DNA: TGTGCCAGCAGCCCGGACAGGAATCAGCCCCAGCATTTT.

About this clone: One junction end disagrees with the germline gene, perhaps due to a read error. This chain joins TRBV28 and TRBJ1-1, with 12 bases matching TRBD1. CDR3 length: 17 amino acids. The germline V gene encodes CDR1 MDHEN and CDR2 SYDVKM. The CDR3 coding sequence is TGTGCCGGCAGTATGACCGGGACAGGGGGCCTGAACACTGAAGCTTTCTTT. Translated, it gives CAGSMTGTGGLNTEAFF.

CDR3 nucleotide sequence: TGCGCCAGCAGCTTGGTGGGGGGGCCCACGTCTTACAATCAGCCCCAGCATTTT. Its translation: CASSLVGGPTSYNQPQHF. The gene calls are TRBV5-1 and TRBJ1-5; the D gene is possibly TRBD1 (6 bases). The germline V gene has CDR1 SGHRS and CDR2 YFSETQ. Trimming left V 0 bases short and J 3 bases short, with 19 bases between. The CDR3 extends over 18 amino acids.

There are a few counts of this clone. The V and J genes are TRBV28 and TRBJ2-3, with TRBD2 matching over 10 bases. The germline V gene has CDR1 MDHEN and CDR2 SYDVKM. V gave up 6 bases and J gave up 1 base; unmatched junction bases: 4. The CDR3 is 15 residues long. CDR3 region: CASSPSGGRTDTQYF. The CDR3 bases are TGTGCCAGCAGCCCTAGCGGGGGCCGCACAGATACGCAGTATTTT.

The table lists this clone with many counts. V is TRBV28 and J is TRBJ2-7, with 9 bases aligning to TRBD1. Trimming at V came to 7 bases and at J to 0 bases, leaving 7 bases not matched to a gene. Germline-derived CDR1 and CDR2 are MDHEN and SYDVKM. The CDR3 runs 15 residues. CDR3 residues: CASTYGDRDSYEQYF. In nucleotides, the CDR3 is TGTGCCAGCACCTACGGGGACAGGGACTCCTACGAGCAGTACTTC. The entire variable domain, with the rest obtained from reference TRBV28 and TRBJ2-7, is as follows: DVKVTQSSRYLVKRTGEKVFLECVQDMDHENMFWYRQDPGLGLRLIYFSYDVKMKEKGDIPEGYSVSREKKERFSLILESASTNQTSMYLCASTYGDRDSYEQYFGPGTRLTVT.

This clone occurred once. The junction and the germline gene differ at one end; a read error may be behind it. V gene TRBV7-7 combines with J gene TRBJ2-2, with a weak D call TRBD1 (5 bases). The germline CDR1 and CDR2 sequences are SSHAT and FNYEAQ (reference sequence). This CDR3 comprises 15 residues. The CDR3 loop is CASSLDSTNTGELFF. The CDR3 region has the DNA TGTGCTAGCAGCTTAGACAGTACGAACACCGGGGAGCTGTTTTTT.

The chain carries TRBV28 and TRBJ1-4; D call uncertain. Trimming left V 1 base short and J 4 bases short, with 10 bases between. Germline loops: CDR1 MDHEN, CDR2 SYDVKM. This CDR3 region has 15 residues. The CDR3 DNA sequence: TGTGCCAGCAGTTTATCGGGCACGTATAATGAAAAACTGTTTTTT. Protein product: CASSLSGTYNEKLFF.

This clone was recorded only once. The chain carries TRBV7-9 and TRBJ1-2, with TRBD1 as a possible D gene (5 bases). The V gene's germline CDR1 is SEHNR and CDR2 FQNEAQ (reference sequence). The ends were cut back, 5 bases at V and 4 bases at J, with 14 bases in the middle. The CDR3 is 14 amino acids. CDR3 in DNA: TGTGCCAGCAGCCCTACAGGTGACGGCTATGGCTACACCTTC. This codes for CASSPTGDGYGYTF.

This rearrangement joins TRBV28 to TRBJ2-5; D is unresolved. CDR3 length: 13 residues. The germline CDR1 and CDR2 sequences are MDHEN and SYDVKM. V dropped 0 bases and J dropped 3 bases, with 5 bases sitting between them. DNA for the CDR3: TGTGCCAGCAGTTTATGGCAGGAAGAGACCCAGTACTTC. This sequence encodes CASSLWQEETQYF.

This chain joins TRBV15 and TRBJ2-5; possibly TRBD1 for D (6 bases). The V and J ends lost 3 bases and 5 bases respectively, with 10 bases between them. There are 13 residues in the CDR3. The germline gives CDR1 LNHNV, CDR2 YYDKDF (reference sequence). CDR3 sequence: CATSSRGSETQYF. CDR3 coding DNA: TGTGCCACCAGCAGCAGGGGTAGCGAGACCCAGTACTTC.

For the CDR3, the DNA is TGTGCCAGCAGCCCCTCGTTCGGGACAGGAGCCCGCAATGAGCAGTTCTTC. Protein sequence: CASSPSFGTGARNEQFF. The chain uses TRBV27 and TRBJ2-1; 8 bases match TRBD1. This CDR3 contains 17 residues. The V gene end was trimmed by 6 bases and the J gene end by 6 bases; junction bases not matched to a gene: 16. The germline gives CDR1 MNHEY, CDR2 SMNVEV (reference sequence).

The V gene is TRBV12-5, the J gene TRBJ2-5, with D maybe TRBD1 (6 bases). V lost 0 bases and J 4 bases, leaving 18 bases between the germline ends. Germline V CDR1 and CDR2: LGHNT, FRNRAP. This CDR3 spans 17 amino acids. CDR3 nucleotides: TGTGCTAGTGGTTTGGTACTTGGAGCCAGCAGGGGAGAGACCCAGTACTTC. Residues: CASGLVLGASRGETQYF.

V usage is TRBV6-6 and J usage is TRBJ2-1; 10 nucleotides agree with TRBD2. CDR3 length: 14 amino acids. CDR1 is MNHNY and CDR2 is SVGAGI in the germline V gene (reference sequence). The V gene end was trimmed by 4 bases and the J gene end by 3 bases; junction bases not matched to a gene: 0. The CDR3 spells CASSWTSGYNEQFF. Written as DNA, the CDR3 is TGTGCCAGCAGTTGGACTAGCGGCTACAATGAGCAGTTCTTC.

A remark on this clone: In the same sample, other DNA sequences code for this CDR3. The chain combines TRBV5-1 with TRBJ2-7; 10 positions agree with TRBD1. The CDR3 length is 14 residues. Looked up from germline, CDR1 is SGHRS and CDR2 is YFSETQ. V was clipped by 3 bases and J by 3 bases; unmatched bases: 3. CDR3 sequence reads: CASSSGTGDYEQYF. In nucleotides, the CDR3 is TGCGCCAGCAGCTCAGGGACAGGGGACTACGAGCAGTACTTC.

As to this clone: Germline and junction disagree at one end, which may indicate a read error. The chain recombines TRBV7-7 with TRBJ2-2; the D is unclear. Per the germline V gene, CDR1 is SSHAT and CDR2 is FNYEAQ (reference sequence). The CDR3 is made up of 12 amino acids. CDR3 DNA sequence: TGTGCTAGCAGCTTAGTTGGTGGGGAGCTGTTTTTT. This gives the protein CASSLVGGELFF.